Described below is a single T cell receptor beta chain sequence and its context. The clone's antigen remains unknown. An end of the junction does not agree with germline; a read error may underlie this. In total, 666 healthy bone marrow donors made up the cohort. All cohort members were sampled while nominally healthy, although unrecorded immune exposures were likely present. The donor tested CMV seropositive and was one of the 289 seropositive cohort members. A peripheral blood sample was collected from each donor, and TCR beta sequencing was performed on peripheral blood mononuclear cells. The Qiagen DNeasy Blood Extraction Kit was used to extract genomic DNA from the blood cell samples. The record originates from a study of cytomegalovirus exposure and HLA in healthy donors (dated by TCRdb to the late 2010s). The study in broad terms: An earlier analysis of approximately 600 of the donors reported about 250 Gb of sequence data and some 120 million unique TCR beta sequences from 150 million to 200 million T cells. All discovery cohort repertoires had been generated using a single sequencing platform. A separate validation cohort of more than 100 different subjects was used in addition to the roughly 670-subject first cohort. The study combined high-throughput TCR immunosequencing, statistical association of individual TCRs with disease status, and machine learning to predict cytomegalovirus infection status. Genome-wide SNP genotypes for about 65% of the roughly 670 donors were used in a later genetic analysis, which treated that subset as a discovery cohort. Rather than using new phenotypic data, the later analysis identified candidate immune exposures from TCR beta sequences and from how often those sequences occurred across donors. Both class I and class II loci were covered by HLA typing, at four-digit resolution. Because of strong linkage in the cohort, roughly five DR-DQ haplotypes were treated as single units for association and clustering. In a later analysis, previously published TCR beta repertoires from several hundred donors were re-analyzed and high-resolution HLA genotyping was added so that TCR occurrence patterns could be studied. The study aimed to test whether cataloging public T cell receptors could reveal signatures of past pathogen exposure. An earlier analysis of some 500 of the donors applied high-throughput TCR beta sequencing to assess whether each TCR beta V gene segment acted as functional or pseudogenic. Donor age, sex, ethnicity and CMV serostatus were compiled alongside the repertoire data. Using immunosequencing, the study profiled T cell repertoires from 550 to 750 subjects and related those repertoires to cytomegalovirus serostatus. An early release that covered several hundred HLA-typed donors contained approximately 300 gigabases of sequencing data and around 85 million unique TCR sequences. Across under 500 genotyped donors of the cohort, an average of roughly 200,000 unique TCR beta nucleotide sequences per donor were sequenced, and 15% to 20% of those sequences were non-productive. The number of donors typed differed by locus, with roughly 620-640 for A, B, C, DRB1 and DQB1, around 560 for DQA1, 606 for DPA1, and around 430 for DPB1. Of the roughly 400 genotyped donors, less than 90% were placed in the genetic ancestry cluster associated with self-reported Caucasian donors. Points the paper makes about the study in general: It was suggested by the authors that the approach could potentially be generalized to other disease states and immunological phenotypes. A later analysis reported that several top co-occurrence clusters appeared linked to parvovirus B19, influenza, CMV and Epstein-Barr virus. In a later analysis, HLA-associated TCR beta chains were found to be more clonally expanded and to have lower generation probabilities than equally common non-associated chains. A further reported finding was that TCR beta sequences accurately predicted the HLA-A and HLA-B alleles for most subjects in the first cohort. Cytomegalovirus status was reported to be diagnosed by the classifier with high specificity and sensitivity in both the original and validation cohorts. The sequencing pipeline was judged likely to have produced a cluster of highly shared sequence variants as a technical artifact. Most CMV-associated TCR beta chains appeared to be HLA-restricted in a later analysis, and the HLA associations seemed to be driven largely by CMV exposure. In the study, around 150 TCR beta chains were listed as associated with cytomegalovirus. A few of the identified cytomegalovirus-associated TCR beta chains were confirmed in vitro to be specific for cytomegalovirus antigens. HLA typing was unavailable for some donors at each locus, so association tests used only the typed subset. In this cohort, only TCR beta chains were sequenced, and detectable features were limited by the absence of alpha or paired-chain data. Across donors, most TCR sequences were observed very rarely, whereas some public TCRs were present in many individuals. Immune exposure information for the cohort was limited to CMV serostatus. An earlier analysis of 450 to 750 of the donors showed that most TCR beta V segments appeared in productive rearrangements either about 90% or about 30% of the time, which broadly matched IMGT annotations. The earlier analysis of approximately 540 of the donors excluded seventeen rarely observed V segments, including chromosome 9 orphons, because counts were too low. In a later analysis, some 17,000 TCR beta sequences were associated with specific HLA alleles at a false discovery rate of 0.05. Because the 87-base-pair reads could not distinguish some IMGT-functional V segments, including TRBV6-2 and TRBV6-3, those segments were excluded. Roughly uniform sequencing depth across donors was assumed in presence/absence analyses, although this assumption may not hold. Strong co-occurrence of HLA alleles, especially DR and DQ, made assigning TCR associations to individual alleles difficult. Correlated functional status among segregating V segments might be attributable to linkage disequilibrium, but an unknown experimental factor could not be ruled out. An association between a missense DCLRE1C variant and V-gene and J-gene trimming of TCR beta chains was found in a later genetic analysis and replicated in an independent cohort. According to a later analysis, TCR association rates differed among HLA loci, with DRB1 alleles showing the most associated TCRs and HLA-C alleles showing the fewest. In a later genetic analysis, fewer N-insertions in productive TCRs were reported among donors in an Asian-associated ancestry cluster than the roughly 640-donor mean.

Receptor libraries were prepared by the immunoSEQ multiplex PCR assay. For the multiplex PCR, a mixture combining 60 forward primers for TCR Vbeta segments and 13 reverse primers for TCR Jbeta segments was used. A multiplex PCR assay on genomic DNA amplified the CDR3 region of rearranged TCR beta genes. The amplified TCR beta libraries were sequenced on the Illumina HiSeq System as 87-base-pair reads. The authors' pipeline ran thus. A later analysis tallied around 87 million unique TCR beta chains across the 640 or so repertoires, and about 12 million of those chains were shared by two or more donors. A nearest-neighbor algorithm error-corrected the raw reads and collapsed the reads into unique sequences, merging closely related sequences to remove PCR and sequencing errors. V, D and J gene segments were assigned by aligning CDR3 sequences to IMGT reference sequences. For a sequence to be retained, at least a six-nucleotide match to both a V gene segment and a J gene segment was required. A rearrangement counted as productive if the CDR3 had no stop codons and remained in frame with V and J, and every other rearrangement counted as non-productive. Following IMGT convention, CDR3 was defined as the stretch from the second conserved V-encoded cysteine to the conserved J-encoded phenylalanine. In an earlier analysis of just under 600 of the donors, sequences lacking an unambiguous match to a single V gene segment were excluded. In an earlier analysis of 450 to 700 of the donors, V segments were called functional above 56.7% productive rearrangements and were called segregating when the between-donor standard deviation exceeded 5%. A statistical classification framework was built for diagnosing cytomegalovirus status from the catalog of TCR beta chain sequences. In a later analysis, V and J genes were assigned by comparing TCR nucleotide sequences against IMGT/GENE-DB human TR gene sequences. In a later analysis, CDR3 sequences and most-parsimonious VDJ recombination scenarios were assigned using the TCRdist pipeline. In a later analysis, each TCR beta chain was defined by its CDR3 amino acid sequence together with its V-gene family, and reads lacking a unique V-gene family were excluded. In a later analysis, fewer than 650 highly shared, low-generation-probability nucleotide sequences were removed to address suspected cross-contamination and a sequencing artifact. For each public chain, a later analysis derived a clonal expansion index from normalized ranks of inferred template counts within each repertoire. In a later analysis, generation probabilities were computed with a VDJ recombination model fitted to out-of-frame rearrangements, and the resulting probabilities were checked against IGoR. In a later analysis, hypergeometric tests were used to score TCR-TCR, TCR-HLA and TCR-CMV co-occurrence, with a repertoire-size bias correction applied to TCR pairs. False discovery rates were estimated in a later analysis by permuting HLA or CMV assignments 20 times. In a later analysis, co-occurring TCRs were grouped with DBSCAN, and TCRdist sequence similarity was added when clustering was performed within HLA-allele-positive subsets. Co-occurrence clustering excluded repertoires with fewer than 30,000 or more than 120,000 public chains, plus five with anomalous nucleotide sharing. The table was pulled from immuneACCESS by TCRdb, which kept in-frame rearrangements only. Such tables lose some clones; where checked, under half of the loss comes from unresolved V genes, and the rest has no known cause. The DNA was the basis for D and trimming; V, J and clone size are from that table. Counted in this sample were around 130,000 clones; roughly 70% of them appeared once. More than 2% of the sample comes from the top ten.

CDR1 and CDR2, looked up from the germline V gene, are SNHLY and FYNNEI. Including cysteine and phenylalanine, the CDR3 has 13 amino acids. The kept DNA is CDR3 alone, 39 bases in frame from the first base. The clonotype originates from a woman aged 40 to 49 in good health and CMV-seropositive. This chain is built from TRBV2 and TRBJ2-7, with 7 middle bases fitting TRBD2. The sample comprised PBMCs. At the DNA level, the sequence is TGTGCCAGCAGACCCGATCTCAGCGGGGAGCCACACTTC. It specifies CASRPDLSGEPHF.